This T cell receptor (beta chain) was sequenced during a study of cytomegalovirus exposure and HLA in healthy donors. The CDR3 is 13 residues long. The germline gives CDR1 MNHEY, CDR2 SVGAGI. Study-wide points: Most of the TCR beta V segments (in an earlier analysis) were productive either about 87% or about 30% of the time.

Worth noting for this clone: Its antigen is as yet unknown.

The PCR used 60 Vbeta and 13 Jbeta primers. The assay was immunoSEQ multiplex PCR, and TCRdb's table has in-frame clones only and misses some. This sample has about 230,000 clones, with roughly 73% found just once. The sequencing input was PBMCs. The chain recombines TRBV6-5 with TRBJ1-3, with D uncertain. The DNA end is more similar to TRBJ2-2, so the J call may be wrong. This clonotype was sampled from a boy younger than 18 in good health and CMV-seronegative. CDR3 in DNA: TGTGCCAGCAGCCTCCAGTGGACCGGGGAGCTGTTTTTT. Protein product: CASSLQWTGELFF.